This T cell receptor (beta chain) was profiled in a study of PD-1 blockade in classical Hodgkin lymphoma. Study outcomes and limitations: Patients newly diagnosed and complete responders had comparable baseline diversity. Newly diagnosed patients were reported to start with lower TCR diversity than healthy donors. CD4+ TCR diversity, unlike CD8+, rose significantly by C4D1.

Between the trimmed V and J ends, which lost 6 bases and 8 bases, there was a span of 13 bases. The germline CDR1 and CDR2 sequences are LNHDA and SQIVND (reference sequence). The CDR3 is made up of 13 amino acids. Every one of the patients relapsed after autologous stem cell transplantation (brentuximab vedotin exposure was variable). Method: immunoSEQ multiplex PCR; TCRdb's copy keeps in-frame clones and lacks some. This table holds 40,000 to 45,000 clones, roughly 78% found once. Notes on this clone: Its antigen is not known.

The chain links TRBV19 to TRBJ2-2; D remains ambiguous. This TCR was sampled from a human donor with classical Hodgkin lymphoma. The source material was peripheral blood mononuclear cells (PBMCs), sampled before the second cycle of nivolumab. CDR3 DNA: TGTGCCAGTAGACAGATACGAGGAGGGGAGCTGTTTTTT. It yields the protein CASRQIRGGELFF. The whole variable domain, remainder taken from reference TRBV19 and TRBJ2-2, is DGGITQSPKYLFRKEGQNVTLSCEQNLNHDAMYWYRQDPGQGLRLIYYSQIVNDFQKGDIAEGYSVSREKKESFPLTVTSAQKNPTAFYLCASRQIRGGELFFGEGSRLTVL.